Each of the 29 T cell receptor beta chains below was sequenced from the same sample in a study of regulatory T cells in long-lasting Graves disease. Building of the TCR beta libraries involved iRepertoire HTBI primers and Arm-PCR of CDR3 regions. TCRdb redid the calling of the multiplex PCR reads with MiXCR, one entry per CDR3 protein. The repertoire consists of about 440,000 distinct CDR3 sequences, with under 15% occurring once and the leading ten covering 15% to 20%. Stated time point: newly diagnosed GD, antithyroid drugs for less than 3 months. Researchers made the TCR library from RNA that was extracted from PBMCs. The same sample was also studied in work on T cells in Graves' hyperthyroidism and ophthalmopathy.

The sample consisted of peripheral blood mononuclear cells (PBMCs), taken at new diagnosis, from a patient treated with antithyroid drugs. Source of these receptors: a young woman with Graves disease.

This clonotype was seen many times. Germline and junction disagree at one end, which may indicate a read error. The CDR3 DNA is TGTGCCAGCAGGGAAGCGGGAGGGGGATACAATGAGCAGTTCTTC. Translation: CASREAGGGYNEQFF. J is TRBJ2-1 and V is TRBV2; 10 positions agree with TRBD2. Germline CDR1 reads SNHLY; CDR2 reads FYNNEI. The CDR3 covers 15 residues.

The chain links TRBV12-3 or TRBV12-4 to TRBJ2-7; a weak D match, TRBD2 (7 bases). Trimming removed 5 bases at V and 6 bases at J, with 17 bases between. The CDR3 loop spans 14 amino acids. CDR3 bases: TGTGCCAGCAGTCCCCGGGGGGCGCAGGTCGAGCAGTACTTC. This translates into CASSPRGAQVEQYF.

This clonotype has ten or more counts. The rearrangement links TRBV20-1 to TRBJ2-7; tentative D call: TRBD1 (6 bases). V gave up 3 bases and J gave up 1 base, with 10 bases separating them. Germline CDR1 reads DFQATT; CDR2 reads SNEGSKA (reference sequence). The CDR3 is made up of 13 amino acids. Here the CDR3 reads CSARGQESYEQYF. In nucleotides, the CDR3 is TGCAGTGCTAGGGGACAAGAGTCCTACGAGCAGTACTTC.

This clonotype came up many times. The chain recombines TRBV12-3 or TRBV12-4 with TRBJ2-7; no firm D call. The CDR3 sequence is 12 residues long. Between the trimmed V and J ends, which lost 1 base and 6 bases, there was a span of 7 bases. CDR3 bases: TGTGCCAGCAGTTTAGATGGCGGCGAGCAGTACTTC. This translates into CASSLDGGEQYF.

There are many counts of this clonotype. V is TRBV18 and J is TRBJ2-3; 8 bases fit TRBD2. The CDR3 sequence is 15 residues long. The germline CDR1 and CDR2 sequences are KGHSH and LQKENI. Trimming took 5 bases from V and 2 from J; bases not matched to a gene: 6. CDR3: CASSSFSGDTDTQYF. CDR3 nucleotides: TGTGCCAGCTCATCCTTTAGCGGGGACACAGATACGCAGTATTTT.

The chain has TRBV4-1 and TRBJ2-1; no clear D. Between the trimmed V and J ends, which lost 0 bases and 8 bases, there was a span of 8 bases. CDR3 size: 13 residues. Germline V gene sequence: CDR1 MGHRA, CDR2 YSYEKL. The CDR3 here is CASSQEPSDEQFF. CDR3 DNA: TGCGCCAGCAGCCAAGAGCCCTCCGATGAGCAGTTCTTC.

The sample holds a few counts of this clonotype. This sequence joins TRBV7-9 and TRBJ2-7; 8 bases agree with TRBD2. Germline V CDR1 and CDR2: SEHNR, FQNEAQ (reference sequence). V lost 5 bases, J lost 6 bases, and 12 bases stayed unmatched. This CDR3 region has 15 residues. The CDR3 reads CASSPWTSLASEQYF. The CDR3 DNA sequence: TGTGCCAGCAGCCCGTGGACTAGCCTCGCCTCCGAGCAGTACTTC.

This clonotype was recorded many times. The chain combines TRBV27 with TRBJ2-3, with unresolved D. V dropped 5 bases and J dropped 0 bases, with 9 bases sitting between them. Germline V lookup: CDR1 MNHEY, CDR2 SMNVEV (reference sequence). The CDR3 consists of 14 residues. The CDR3 protein is CASSPDRSTDTQYF. The DNA of the CDR3 is TGTGCCAGCAGTCCGGACCGCAGCACAGATACGCAGTATTTT.

In this sample, this clonotype turned up many times. This chain links TRBV24-1 with TRBJ1-1; TRBD1 matches at 8 bases. The V segment lost 12 bases and the J segment 4 bases; nucleotides outside the gene matches: 15. The germline V gene encodes CDR1 KGHDR and CDR2 SFDVKD. The CDR3 totals 15 residues. CDR3 nucleotides: TGTGCCGCCGTAACAGGGGGAAAAGGGGGCACTGAAGCTTTCTTT. Translating gives CAAVTGGKGGTEAFF.

This chain connects TRBV14 to TRBJ1-4, with D unresolved. Trimming took off 4 bases at V and 10 bases at J, with 19 bases between the two ends. The CDR3 has 15 amino acids. Looked up from germline, CDR1 is SGHDN and CDR2 is FVKESK. CDR3 loop: CASSPDMGRSGKLFF. CDR3 DNA sequence: TGTGCCAGCAGCCCAGATATGGGCCGGAGCGGAAAACTGTTTTTT.

The gene calls are TRBV14 and TRBJ2-5, with 7 bases aligning to TRBD2. Germline-derived CDR1 and CDR2 are SGHDN and FVKESK. Trimming at V came to 0 bases and at J to 4 bases, leaving 11 bases not matched to a gene. The CDR3 extends over 17 amino acids. CDR3 amino acids: CASSQDLLAASGETQYF. DNA of the CDR3: TGTGCCAGCAGCCAAGATCTTCTAGCGGCTTCGGGAGAGACCCAGTACTTC.

This sequence joins TRBV13 and TRBJ1-1, with D uncertain. Per the germline V gene, CDR1 is PRHDT and CDR2 is FYEKMQ (reference sequence). Trimming cost V 2 bases and J 5 bases, with 12 bases left between them. The CDR3 loop spans 14 amino acids. CDR3 sequence: CASSLNWVETEAFF. As DNA, the CDR3 is TGTGCCAGCAGCTTAAACTGGGTAGAAACTGAAGCTTTCTTT.

The chain couples TRBV7-9 to TRBJ2-7; D call uncertain. The CDR3 is 13 amino acids. V dropped 4 bases and J dropped 5 bases, with 12 bases sitting between them. CDR1 is SEHNR, CDR2 FQNEAQ, per germline (reference sequence). The chain's CDR3 is CASSSVLYHEQYF. CDR3 sequence (DNA): TGTGCCAGCAGCTCCGTTCTTTACCACGAGCAGTACTTC.

Only a few counts were recorded for this clonotype. The chain uses TRBV5-4 and TRBJ2-3; 11 nucleotides align to TRBD2. Germline assignment: CDR1 SGHNT and CDR2 YYREEE (reference sequence). This CDR3 contains 16 residues. V gave up 0 bases and J gave up 6 bases; unmatched junction bases: 6. In DNA form, the CDR3 reads TGTGCCAGCAGCTTGGCGGGGACTAGCGGCGGGGATACGCAGTATTTT. This codes for CASSLAGTSGGDTQYF.

V gene TRBV11-2 combines with J gene TRBJ2-1; D is possibly TRBD1 or TRBD2 (6 bases each). This CDR3 contains 15 residues. CDR1 and CDR2 (germline): SGHAT, FQNNGV. V lost 5 bases and J 7 bases, leaving 18 bases between the germline ends. This CDR3 reads CASSPDGGRPNEQFF. The DNA of the CDR3 is TGTGCCAGCAGCCCCGACGGGGGCCGCCCAAATGAGCAGTTCTTC.

This clonotype was detected many times. The V call is TRBV7-9, the J call TRBJ2-1, with D possibly being TRBD2 (5 bases). Trimming took 8 bases from V and 9 from J, leaving 11 bases between them. Per germline, CDR1 SEHNR and CDR2 FQNEAQ (reference sequence). The length of the CDR3 is 11 residues. CDR3: CASAKSGEQFF. CDR3 bases: TGTGCCAGCGCGAAAAGCGGTGAGCAGTTCTTC.

This clonotype was detected ten times or more. V is TRBV18 and J is TRBJ2-3; D remains unclear. The germline CDR1 and CDR2 sequences are KGHSH and LQKENI. The germline V and J ends were trimmed by 0 bases and 0 bases, with 10 bases remaining between them. The CDR3 sequence is 16 residues long. The CDR3 spells CASSPPVAASTDTQYF. The CDR3, as DNA: TGTGCCAGCTCACCACCGGTAGCAGCCAGCACAGATACGCAGTATTTT.

This chain joins TRBV19 and TRBJ2-7; D is perhaps TRBD2 (5 bases). This CDR3 is built from 16 residues. The germline CDR1 and CDR2 sequences are LNHDA and SQIVND (reference sequence). V shed 3 bases and J shed 3 bases, with 18 bases lying between them. CDR3 residues: CASSMSGSGALYEQYF. The DNA of the CDR3 is TGTGCCAGTAGTATGAGTGGGAGCGGAGCCCTCTACGAGCAGTACTTC.

This clonotype was counted between two and nine times. This chain links TRBV27 with TRBJ1-1; tentative D call: TRBD1 (5 bases). Germline-derived CDR1 and CDR2 are MNHEY and SMNVEV (reference sequence). V dropped 3 bases and J dropped 1 base, with 12 bases sitting between them. This CDR3 comprises 15 residues. CDR3 sequence reads: CASSFIGTQNTEAFF. DNA of the CDR3: TGTGCCAGCAGTTTTATCGGGACTCAGAACACTGAAGCTTTCTTT.

This clonotype was detected many times. The chain recombines TRBV29-1 with TRBJ1-1; no definite D call. Looked up from germline, CDR1 is SQVTM and CDR2 is ANQGSEA. The length of the CDR3 is 11 residues. CDR3 DNA: TGCAGTATTTCCGGTAACACTGAAGCTTTCTTT. Its translation is CSISGNTEAFF.

This clonotype was seen many times. V usage is TRBV10-1 and J usage is TRBJ2-1; 15 bases agree with TRBD2. The CDR3 consists of 15 residues. Germline V CDR1 and CDR2: WNHNN, SYGVQD (reference sequence). Trimming took 6 bases from V and 8 from J; bases not matched to a gene: 5. CDR3 amino acids: CASSSGLAGGDEQFF. DNA of the CDR3: TGCGCCAGCAGCTCGGGACTAGCGGGAGGTGATGAGCAGTTCTTC.

V usage is TRBV12-3 or TRBV12-4 and J usage is TRBJ2-3, with D hard to call. V lost 8 bases to trimming and J lost 5 bases, with 5 bases between them. CDR3 length: 10 residues. DNA for the CDR3: TGTGCCAGCCTCGGAGATACGCAGTATTTT. Protein product: CASLGDTQYF.

The V gene is TRBV5-1, the J gene TRBJ2-7; D tentatively reads TRBD1 or TRBD2 (6 bases each). Germline V gene lookup returns CDR1 SGHRS and CDR2 YFSETQ. V was shortened by 4 bases and J by 4 bases, with 15 bases between the two germline ends. This CDR3 comprises 14 residues. The CDR3 loop is CASSGTRGGYEQYF. The DNA for the CDR3 is TGCGCCAGCAGCGGTACCCGAGGGGGGTACGAGCAGTACTTC.

This clonotype occurred many times. This chain joins TRBV3-1 and TRBJ2-7; 9 nucleotides match TRBD2. Germline V gives CDR1 LGHDT, CDR2 YNNKEL (reference sequence). The trim removed 6 bases at V and 5 bases at J, leaving 17 bases unmatched. CDR3 size: 17 residues. The chain's CDR3 is CASSYESAGGLFNEQYF. DNA of the CDR3: TGTGCCAGCAGTTACGAAAGTGCGGGAGGGTTATTCAACGAGCAGTACTTC.

The table lists this clonotype with many counts. CDR3 sequence: CSAREWGGGNIQYF. CDR3 in DNA: TGCAGTGCTAGAGAGTGGGGGGGAGGGAACATTCAGTACTTC. The chain couples TRBV20-1 to TRBJ2-4; 7 bases align to TRBD2. V lost 0 bases, J lost 7 bases, and 6 bases stayed unmatched. CDR1 and CDR2 (germline): DFQATT, SNEGSKA (reference sequence). The CDR3 spans 14 residues.

This clonotype was seen a few times. The J gene is TRBJ2-7, the V gene TRBV19; 12 bases line up with TRBD1. Germline lookup yields CDR1 LNHDA and CDR2 SQIVND (reference sequence). Unmatched junction bases numbered 7, after V lost 1 base and J lost 6 bases. CDR3 size: 16 residues. The CDR3 region has the DNA TGTGCCAGTAGTATAGTTTCGGGACAGGGGGCCTCCGAGCAGTACTTC. As protein: CASSIVSGQGASEQYF.

This clonotype was seen a few times. V is TRBV5-5 and J is TRBJ1-6, with D hard to call. Germline V gene data show CDR1 as SGHKS and CDR2 as YYEKEE (reference sequence). V was cut by 2 bases and J by 7 bases, with 7 bases left in between. This CDR3 has 13 residues. In DNA, the CDR3 is TGTGCCAGCAGCTTAGGAGACAATTCACCCCTCCACTTT. This sequence encodes CASSLGDNSPLHF.

In this sample, this clonotype turned up many times. The chain is built from TRBV12-3 or TRBV12-4 and TRBJ1-3; D gene ambiguous. The CDR3 has 13 amino acids. Trimming stripped 6 bases from V and 1 base from J, with 7 bases between. CDR3 DNA: TGTGCCAGCAGATCGCGGTCTGGAAACACCATATATTTT. It specifies CASRSRSGNTIYF.

This clonotype was seen ten or more times. The CDR3 here is CASSPRTREYNEQFF. The CDR3 coding sequence is TGTGCCAGCAGTCCCCGGACTAGGGAGTACAATGAGCAGTTCTTC. The chain joins TRBV12-3 or TRBV12-4 to TRBJ2-1; 7 bases align to TRBD2. The V and J ends lost 5 bases and 4 bases, in that order; junction bases with no gene match: 8. The CDR3 is 15 residues long.